This T cell receptor (beta chain) came from a study of CD8+CD57+ T cells in acquired aplastic anemia. The count of this clonotype is one. Trimming removed 2 bases at V and 7 bases at J, with 12 bases between. Germline assignment: CDR1 ENHRY and CDR2 SYGVKD. The CDR3 is 15 residues long. Genomic DNA acted as the template from which TCR beta VDJ combination and CDR3 sequence profiling were carried out. TCRdb ran MiXCR on the reads and lists one entry per CDR3 protein. The sample consists of some 47,000 distinct CDR3 sequences, around 70% of them appearing once. The gene calls are TRBV10-3 and TRBJ1-6, with D perhaps TRBD1 (6 bases). The TCR sequence derives from a human donor in good health, serving as a control. Sequenced input: sorted CD4+, CD8+, or CD8+CD57+ T cells (not recorded which) from PBMCs. CDR3 in amino acids: CAISEGSRGNSPLHF. CDR3 nucleotide sequence: TGTGCCATCAGTGAGGGGAGCAGGGGAAATTCACCCCTCCACTTT.